Listed here are 27 T cell receptor beta chains from one sample, sequenced in a study of T cell responses to AZD1222 COVID-19 vaccine (dated by TCRdb to about 2021). In light of the paper, this sample's time point label describes: baseline before first vaccination. Per the publication, the treatment or condition label means: meningococcal conjugate vaccine given as trial control. The library was produced with the immunoSEQ multiplex PCR assay. TCRdb obtained this table from immuneACCESS and retained in-frame rearrangements with V and J assigned. These tables miss some clones; where compared with another copy, unresolved V genes account for less than half of the shortfall, and the remainder is unexplained. This sample holds some 170,000 clones; about 91% were observed only once. The ten largest make up around 4.6% of the sample. The sequencing here drew on peripheral blood, taken on day 0 of MenACWY control vaccination. The source is an adult in good health.

This chain joins TRBV7-2 and TRBJ1-1; the D gene is possibly TRBD1 (6 bases). Germline loops: CDR1 SGHTA, CDR2 FQGNSA. The CDR3 covers 13 residues. V lost 5 bases to trimming and J lost 1 base, with 8 bases between them. This chain's CDR3 is CASSPQGNTEAFF. CDR3 nucleotides: TGTGCCAGCAGCCCACAGGGGAACACTGAAGCTTTCTTT.

The J gene is TRBJ1-2, the V gene TRBV27, with a tentative D call TRBD1 (6 bases). There are 16 residues in the CDR3. Per germline, CDR1 MNHEY and CDR2 SMNVEV (reference sequence). Between the trimmed V and J ends, which lost 3 bases and 8 bases, there was a span of 22 bases. The CDR3 DNA reads as TGTGCCAGCAGTTTTCTTCCCCAACAGGGAATCGTGGGCTACACCTTC. Protein: CASSFLPQQGIVGYTF.

This clone has just a few counts. The V and J genes are TRBV10-3 and TRBJ1-5, with D possibly TRBD1 on 6 matching bases. The CDR3 totals 14 residues. Per germline, CDR1 ENHRY and CDR2 SYGVKD. V was shortened by 7 bases and J by 7 bases, with 17 bases between the two germline ends. CDR3: CAIKAARGGQPQHF. CDR3 bases: TGTGCCATCAAGGCGGCCAGGGGAGGACAGCCCCAGCATTTT.

This chain connects TRBV25-1 to TRBJ1-6, with a possible D match to TRBD1 (6 bases). Per germline, CDR1 MGHDK and CDR2 SYGVNS. This CDR3 contains 15 residues. V was cut by 6 bases and J by 5 bases, with 14 bases left in between. The CDR3 loop reads CASRPQGRNNSPLHF. DNA of the CDR3: TGTGCCAGCAGACCACAGGGCCGAAATAATTCACCCCTCCACTTT. Full variable domain (outside the CDR3, taken from reference TRBV25-1 and TRBJ1-6): EADIYQTPRYLVIGTGKKITLECSQTMGHDKMYWYQQDPGMELHLIHYSYGVNSTEKGDLSSESTVSRIRTEHFPLTLESARPSHTSQYLCASRPQGRNNSPLHFGNGTRLTVT.

The chain has TRBV11-1 and TRBJ2-3; TRBD2 aligns across 12 bases. V gave up 5 bases and J gave up 3 bases; unmatched junction bases: 6. The V gene's germline CDR1 is SGHAT and CDR2 FQDESV (reference sequence). The CDR3 sequence is 16 residues long. The CDR3 reads CASSPTTSGRTDTQYF. CDR3 sequence (DNA): TGTGCCAGCAGCCCGACGACTAGCGGGAGAACAGATACGCAGTATTTT.

This chain connects TRBV5-1 to TRBJ2-1; TRBD2 might be the D (6 bases). The CDR3 sequence is 16 residues long. V shed 4 bases and J shed 4 bases, with 18 bases lying between them. Per germline, CDR1 SGHRS and CDR2 YFSETQ. For the CDR3, the DNA is TGCGCCAGCAGCGCTCGTTCGGCGGGAACGTACAATGAGCAGTTCTTC. Translated: CASSARSAGTYNEQFF.

The chain combines TRBV4-1 with TRBJ1-1; D is possibly TRBD1 (5 bases). From germline, CDR1 is MGHRA and CDR2 YSYEKL. V was pared by 0 bases and J by 3 bases, with 11 bases between. The CDR3 length is 15 residues. Here the CDR3 reads CASSQDQGWDTEAFF. As DNA, the CDR3 is TGCGCCAGCAGCCAAGATCAGGGTTGGGACACTGAAGCTTTCTTT.

The CDR3 DNA sequence: TGTGCCAGCAGTGAATACCCCCATGGGGCTGAAGCTTTCTTT. Amino acids: CASSEYPHGAEAFF. This chain links TRBV25-1 with TRBJ1-1; D unclear. The germline V gene has CDR1 MGHDK and CDR2 SYGVNS. The V and J ends lost 0 bases and 6 bases respectively, with 11 bases between them. The CDR3 consists of 14 residues.

Regarding this clone: At one end the junction does not follow the germline gene, possibly because of a read error. V gene TRBV5-1 combines with J gene TRBJ2-5, with 11 bases matching TRBD2. Germline V gene sequence: CDR1 SGHRS, CDR2 YFSETQ. The CDR3 spans 16 residues. The CDR3 spells CASSLALAGDQETQYF. CDR3 bases: TGCGCCAGCAGCTTGGCACTAGCGGGAGACCAGGAGACCCAGTACTTC.

In DNA, the CDR3 is TGCGCCAGCAGCCAAACCGGGACCCGGTGGGGGTTTAATGAAAAACTGTTTTTT. Translated: CASSQTGTRWGFNEKLFF. This chain joins TRBV4-1 and TRBJ1-4, with D perhaps TRBD1 (5 bases). Germline assignment: CDR1 MGHRA and CDR2 YSYEKL. V was trimmed by 2 bases and J by 4 bases, leaving 20 bases between them. The CDR3 has 18 residues.

The rearrangement joins TRBV5-6 to TRBJ2-7, with D uncertain. CDR1 and CDR2 (germline): SGHDT, YYEEEE. The CDR3 totals 15 residues. V lost 3 bases, J lost 3 bases, and 16 bases lay in between. CDR3 region: CASSSPPSTVYEQYF. The CDR3 nucleotides are TGTGCCAGCAGCTCGCCGCCGTCTACGGTCTACGAGCAGTACTTC.

This chain joins TRBV27 and TRBJ1-2, with 9 bases identical to TRBD1. V trimming: 2 bases; J trimming: 4 bases; junction bases outside the gene matches: 8. The CDR3 length is 16 residues. The germline gives CDR1 MNHEY, CDR2 SMNVEV (reference sequence). The CDR3 DNA reads as TGTGCCAGCAGTTTAAGGGGGACAGGGAATCCCTATGGCTACACCTTC. Its protein is CASSLRGTGNPYGYTF.

This chain links TRBV9 with TRBJ2-5, with 10 bases identical to TRBD2. V lost 3 bases, J lost 5 bases, and 7 bases stayed unmatched. The CDR3 runs 15 residues. Germline values: CDR1 SGDLS, CDR2 YYNGEE. CDR3 DNA: TGTGCCAGCAGCGAATCCGGGACTAGCGTTGAGACCCAGTACTTC. It specifies CASSESGTSVETQYF.

The chain employs TRBV27 and TRBJ1-5; D might be TRBD1 (6 bases). Germline V gene sequence: CDR1 MNHEY, CDR2 SMNVEV (reference sequence). Deletions cut 6 bases from V and 6 bases from J, with 12 bases between. The CDR3 sequence is 13 residues long. This CDR3 reads CASRQGSVQPQHF. In nucleotides, the CDR3 is TGTGCCAGCAGACAGGGTTCGGTTCAGCCCCAGCATTTT.

CDR3 DNA sequence: TGTGCCAGCAGCTTGAACAGGGGGGAAGAGCAGTTCTTC. Encoded protein: CASSLNRGEEQFF. V gene TRBV7-2 combines with J gene TRBJ2-1, with 8 positions matching TRBD1. The CDR3 sequence is 13 residues long. Germline V lookup: CDR1 SGHTA, CDR2 FQGNSA. V gave up 3 bases and J gave up 10 bases; unmatched junction bases: 5.

This chain links TRBV2 with TRBJ2-7; the D gene could be TRBD1 or TRBD2 (6 bases each). Germline CDR1 is SNHLY and CDR2 is FYNNEI. This CDR3 is 13 amino acids long. V was pared by 2 bases and J by 6 bases, with 11 bases between. CDR3 protein: CASSELQGGEQYF. CDR3 bases: TGTGCCAGCAGTGAACTACAGGGAGGCGAGCAGTACTTC.

The V call is TRBV7-2, the J call TRBJ2-2; D is unclear. This CDR3 is built from 14 residues. Germline V gives CDR1 SGHTA, CDR2 FQGNSA. V was trimmed by 1 base and J by 3 bases, leaving 6 bases between them. CDR3 protein: CASSLDRYTGELFF. The CDR3 DNA follows: TGTGCCAGCAGCTTAGATAGATACACCGGGGAGCTGTTTTTT.

The chain uses TRBV19 and TRBJ1-5; D not certain. Germline CDR1 is LNHDA and CDR2 is SQIVND (reference sequence). CDR3 size: 16 residues. Deletions cut 3 bases from V and 0 bases from J, with 12 bases between. The CDR3: CASSIIQTDSNQPQHF. The CDR3 DNA is TGTGCCAGTAGTATTATTCAGACTGATAGCAATCAGCCCCAGCATTTT. The complete variable domain, with remaining parts taken from reference TRBV19 and TRBJ1-5, reads DGGITQSPKYLFRKEGQNVTLSCEQNLNHDAMYWYRQDPGQGLRLIYYSQIVNDFQKGDIAEGYSVSREKKESFPLTVTSAQKNPTAFYLCASSIIQTDSNQPQHFGDGTRLSIL.

The J gene is TRBJ2-5, the V gene TRBV19; a weak D match, TRBD2 (5 bases). V was shortened by 5 bases and J by 9 bases, with 13 bases between the two germline ends. The CDR3 totals 12 residues. In germline, CDR1 is LNHDA, CDR2 SQIVND (reference sequence). Here the CDR3 DNA reads TGTGCCAGTAGTGACGTACGCGGGCCCCAGTACTTC. This gives the protein CASSDVRGPQYF.

This clone was detected a few times. The rearrangement joins TRBV10-2 to TRBJ1-1, with D unresolved. CDR1 is WSHSY and CDR2 is SAAADI in the germline V gene. Trimming took off 4 bases at V and 13 bases at J, with 16 bases between the two ends. This CDR3 contains 12 residues. CDR3 residues: CASSVERSVIFF. The CDR3 DNA follows: TGCGCCAGCAGTGTCGAGCGTTCGGTGATTTTCTTT.

The CDR3 region is CASSDYEGSPLHF. In DNA, the CDR3 is TGTGCCAGCAGTGACTATGAAGGGTCACCCCTCCACTTT. This chain joins TRBV6-4 and TRBJ1-6, with D unresolved. The V end was cut by 1 base, the J end by 10 bases, with 8 bases between. Germline V lookup: CDR1 MRHNA, CDR2 SNTAGT. The length of the CDR3 is 13 residues.

This clone was observed a single time. J is TRBJ1-1 and V is TRBV9; 8 nucleotides align to TRBD1. The CDR3 spans 15 residues. CDR1 SGDLS and CDR2 YYNGEE come from the germline V gene. After removal of 4 bases from V and 1 base from J, the junction contained 6 bases not matched to a gene. The CDR3 DNA is TGTGCCAGCAGCTTTGCCGGGACAGGGAACACTGAAGCTTTCTTT. It is translated as CASSFAGTGNTEAFF.

The chain uses TRBV19 and TRBJ2-1; D is unresolved. V was cut by 8 bases and J by 5 bases, with 13 bases left in between. CDR1 is LNHDA and CDR2 is SQIVND in the germline V gene (reference sequence). The CDR3 has 13 amino acids. The CDR3 DNA follows: TGTGCCAGTCGAAACTCGATAAACAATGAGCAGTTCTTC. This encodes CASRNSINNEQFF.

This sequence joins TRBV4-2 and TRBJ2-6, with TRBD1 as a possible D gene (5 bases). V lost 0 bases and J lost 6, with 15 bases in between. The CDR3 is made up of 17 amino acids. CDR1 is LGHNA and CDR2 is YNFKEQ in the germline V gene. The DNA of the CDR3 is TGTGCCAGCAGCCAAGATCCTCTGGGGCTTTCGGCCAACGTCCTGACTTTC. Translating gives CASSQDPLGLSANVLTF.

The V and J genes are TRBV2 and TRBJ2-1, with 14 bases fitting TRBD2. V dropped 6 bases and J dropped 8; count of bases not matched to a gene: 9. The CDR3 loop spans 16 amino acids. Germline V gives CDR1 SNHLY, CDR2 FYNNEI. CDR3 in amino acids: CASRDRLAGGVDEQFF. CDR3 in DNA: TGTGCCAGCAGGGATAGACTAGCGGGAGGGGTGGATGAGCAGTTCTTC.

The chain employs TRBV7-9 and TRBJ2-1; 8 bases align to TRBD2. The CDR3 is made up of 15 amino acids. Germline V gene data show CDR1 as SEHNR and CDR2 as FQNEAQ (reference sequence). The V segment lost 5 bases and the J segment 6 bases; nucleotides outside the gene matches: 9. The CDR3 nucleotides are TGTGCCAGCAGCCCAGCTAGCGGGTGGGGCAATGAGCAGTTCTTC. Encoded protein: CASSPASGWGNEQFF.

The chain combines TRBV6-5 with TRBJ1-5, with 10 nucleotides matching TRBD1. CDR3 size: 14 residues. V lost 10 bases to trimming and J lost 4 bases; unmatched junction nucleotides: 7. Germline CDR1 MNHEY, CDR2 SVGAGI. The CDR3 DNA is TGTGCCACCTGGGACAGGGGTTGGAATCAGCCCCAGCATTTT. It codes for CATWDRGWNQPQHF.